These 7 T cell receptor beta chains originate from one sample sequenced in a study of blood T cell repertoires in COVID-19. The assay was immunoSEQ multiplex PCR, and TCRdb's table has in-frame clones only and misses some. The top ten hold 17% of the sample, which has 150,000 to 200,000 clones, around 82% seen once. Specimen: PBMCs or T cells enriched from blood (not recorded which). The source of these receptors is a woman between 50 and 59 years old with acute COVID-19.

With respect to this clone: The sample holds other DNA sequences that translate to the same CDR3. The V gene is TRBV5-1, the J gene TRBJ1-1, with D hard to call. Trimming removed 2 bases at V and 1 base at J, with 6 bases between. There are 13 residues in the CDR3. Germline V gene lookup returns CDR1 SGHRS and CDR2 YFSETQ. CDR3 in DNA: TGCGCCAGCAGCTTAGCCCGGAACACTGAAGCTTTCTTT. Protein product: CASSLARNTEAFF. Complete variable domain (other parts from reference TRBV5-1 and TRBJ1-1): KAGVTQTPRYLIKTRGQQVTLSCSPISGHRSVSWYQQTPGQGLQFLFEYFSETQRNKGNFPGRFSGRQFSNSRSEMNVSTLELGDSALYLCASSLARNTEAFFGQGTRLTVV.

CDR3 sequence reads: CSASSRGLGTNEKLFF. CDR3 bases: TGCAGTGCTAGTTCCAGGGGGCTGGGGACTAATGAAAAACTGTTTTTT. V gene TRBV20-1 combines with J gene TRBJ1-4, with 8 bases aligning to TRBD1. Germline V gene lookup returns CDR1 DFQATT and CDR2 SNEGSKA (reference sequence). Trimming at V came to 3 bases and at J to 2 bases, leaving 8 bases not matched to a gene. The CDR3 sequence is 16 residues long.

This chain links TRBV5-1 with TRBJ2-1, with TRBD1 matching over 7 bases. The CDR3 is 12 residues long. Unmatched junction bases numbered 4, after V lost 3 bases and J lost 10 bases. Per the germline V gene, CDR1 is SGHRS and CDR2 is YFSETQ. The CDR3 bases are TGCGCCAGCAGCTCCCAGGGGGAGGAGCAGTTCTTC. Translating it yields CASSSQGEEQFF.

The chain is built from TRBV5-8 and TRBJ2-7; D call uncertain. The CDR3 contains 17 residues. Looked up from germline, CDR1 is SGHTS and CDR2 is YDEGEE. V lost 5 bases to trimming and J lost 1 base, with 22 bases between them. The CDR3 is CASRLTPMQATSYEQYV. The CDR3, as DNA: TGTGCCAGCAGACTGACCCCCATGCAGGCTACTTCCTACGAGCAGTACGTC.

The chain combines TRBV7-9 with TRBJ1-4, with TRBD1 as a possible D gene (5 bases). CDR1 is SEHNR, CDR2 FQNEAQ, per germline (reference sequence). This CDR3 spans 14 amino acids. Trimming shortened V by 8 bases and J by 3 bases, and 13 bases separated the two germline ends. The CDR3 here is CASCGDRPNEKLFF. The CDR3 DNA sequence: TGTGCCAGCTGCGGGGACCGACCTAATGAAAAACTGTTTTTT. Supplemented by reference TRBV7-9 and TRBJ1-4, the full variable domain reads DTGVSQNPRHKITKRGQNVTFRCDPISEHNRLYWYRQTLGQGPEFLTYFQNEAQLEKSRLLSDRFSAERPKGSFSTLEIQRTEQGDSAMYLCASCGDRPNEKLFFGSGTQLSVL.

The CDR3 sequence is CASSLDGAGNQPQHF. The CDR3 DNA reads as TGTGCCAGCAGCTTGGATGGGGCAGGCAATCAGCCCCAGCATTTT. The chain has TRBV5-8 and TRBJ1-5; perhaps TRBD1 as D (5 bases). There are 15 residues in the CDR3. CDR1 is SGHTS, CDR2 YDEGEE, per germline. V gave up 0 bases and J gave up 2 bases, with 9 bases separating them.

V usage is TRBV6-5 and J usage is TRBJ1-2; 7 bases agree with TRBD1. CDR3 length equals 14 residues. Germline CDR1 MNHEY, CDR2 SVGAGI. V shed 7 bases, J shed 4 bases, and the junction held 9 bases outside the gene matches. This chain's CDR3 is CASTVSQGTYGYTF. The CDR3 DNA reads TGTGCCAGCACCGTATCACAGGGGACCTATGGCTACACCTTC.